These 19 T cell receptor beta chains were all obtained from the same sample, sequenced in a study of cytomegalovirus exposure and HLA in healthy donors. The PCR made use of 60 Vbeta and 13 Jbeta primers. Method: immunoSEQ multiplex PCR; TCRdb's copy keeps in-frame clones and lacks some. The sample has roughly 130,000 clones, 70% to 80% seen once. Material for sequencing was PBMCs. The receptors stem from a human donor in good health.

This chain connects TRBV2 to TRBJ2-2; possible D gene TRBD2, 5 bases. The CDR3 is made up of 16 amino acids. V lost 4 bases and J 5 bases, leaving 17 bases between the germline ends. Germline assignment: CDR1 SNHLY and CDR2 FYNNEI. CDR3 sequence: CASSGGVSGATGELFF. The DNA for the CDR3 is TGTGCCAGCAGTGGGGGAGTGAGTGGCGCTACCGGGGAGCTGTTTTTT.

This clone was seen once. The rearrangement links TRBV5-6 to TRBJ1-3; a possible D gene is TRBD1 (6 bases). The CDR3 totals 16 residues. Deletions cut 3 bases from V and 0 bases from J, with 13 bases between. Germline V gene sequence: CDR1 SGHDT, CDR2 YYEEEE. The CDR3 is CASSSGQTYSGNTIYF. As DNA, the CDR3 is TGTGCCAGCAGCTCAGGACAGACGTACTCTGGAAACACCATATATTTT.

This chain connects TRBV29-1 to TRBJ1-2; D remains unclear. Germline V gene data show CDR1 as SQVTM and CDR2 as ANQGSEA. V lost 0 bases, J lost 4 bases, and 24 bases lay in between. This CDR3 is 18 amino acids long. Here the CDR3 reads CSVEDRRTGRGVGYGYTF. CDR3 DNA sequence: TGCAGCGTTGAAGATCGGAGGACTGGGCGGGGAGTAGGCTATGGCTACACCTTC.

Only one count was recorded for this clone. CDR3 nucleotides: TGTGCCATCAGTGAGTCTGACAGGGGAGGCACCTACGAGCAGTACTTC. It translates to CAISESDRGGTYEQYF. This chain joins TRBV10-3 and TRBJ2-7; TRBD1 matches 8 bases. The germline V gene encodes CDR1 ENHRY and CDR2 SYGVKD. The ends lost 0 bases at V and 2 bases at J; junction bases unmatched: 6. CDR3 length equals 16 residues.

This clone was seen a few times. This chain links TRBV7-8 with TRBJ1-4; 7 bases line up with TRBD1. There are 16 residues in the CDR3. CDR1 and CDR2 from the germline V gene are SGHVS and FQNEAQ. J gave up 2 bases and V 1 base, and 4 bases lay outside the gene matches. In DNA form, the CDR3 reads TGTGCCAGCAGCTTAGAGAGGGGGCGGACTAATGAAAAACTGTTTTTT. This encodes CASSLERGRTNEKLFF.

The V gene is TRBV28, the J gene TRBJ2-7; D is perhaps TRBD1 (6 bases). The germline V gene encodes CDR1 MDHEN and CDR2 SYDVKM. The CDR3 has 16 amino acids. Trimming left V 8 bases short and J 2 bases short, with 22 bases between. The CDR3 sequence: CASGGVGGHAAYEQYF. In DNA, the CDR3 is TGTGCCAGCGGGGGTGTTGGGGGACACGCGGCCTACGAGCAGTACTTC.

V gene TRBV5-1 combines with J gene TRBJ2-3; 7 bases fit TRBD2. J lost 1 base, V lost 0 bases, and 11 bases had no gene match. The length of the CDR3 is 18 residues. Germline V gene data show CDR1 as SGHRS and CDR2 as YFSETQ. The CDR3 DNA sequence: TGCGCCAGCAGCTTGGCTGGTGTGGGACTACCTCGCACAGATACGCAGTATTTT. This encodes CASSLAGVGLPRTDTQYF.

A few counts support this clone. The chain joins TRBV5-1 to TRBJ2-5; D possibly corresponds to TRBD1 (7 bases). CDR1 and CDR2 (germline): SGHRS, YFSETQ. CDR3 size: 15 residues. Trimming left V 4 bases short and J 4 bases short, with 17 bases between. The CDR3 coding sequence is TGCGCCAGCAGCCAATTACAGGGGAGGAGAGAGACCCAGTACTTC. It specifies CASSQLQGRRETQYF.

V is TRBV19 and J is TRBJ1-2, with D perhaps TRBD1 (5 bases). The CDR3 consists of 13 residues. Trimming took 11 bases from V and 3 from J, leaving 16 bases between them. Per germline, CDR1 LNHDA and CDR2 SQIVND (reference sequence). The CDR3 sequence: CASPGEGDYGYTF. Written as DNA, the CDR3 is TGTGCCTCCCCGGGCGAAGGGGACTATGGCTACACCTTC.

As regards this clone: One end of the junction is discordant with germline, which a read error may explain. This rearrangement joins TRBV7-9 to TRBJ1-2; TRBD1 aligns across 8 bases. The length of the CDR3 is 19 residues. The germline CDR1 and CDR2 sequences are SEHNR and FQNEAQ (reference sequence). The CDR3 DNA sequence: TGTTCCAGCAGCCTCCCCCCAGGGACAGGTTTCCCGCTAAACTATGGCTACACCTTC. This encodes CSSSLPPGTGFPLNYGYTF.

The chain combines TRBV9 with TRBJ1-1; D uncertain. This CDR3 has 14 amino acids. Trimming shortened V by 7 bases and J by 9 bases, and 22 bases separated the two germline ends. Germline V gives CDR1 SGDLS, CDR2 YYNGEE. The CDR3 region is CASSDGVVGQKAFF. For the CDR3, the DNA is TGTGCCAGCTCGGACGGGGTAGTTGGGCAGAAAGCTTTCTTT.

V usage is TRBV9 and J usage is TRBJ2-5; TRBD1 agrees at 9 bases. V trimming: 3 bases; J trimming: 5 bases; junction bases outside the gene matches: 17. CDR3 size: 18 residues. CDR1 and CDR2 from the germline V gene are SGDLS and YYNGEE. The CDR3 DNA is TGTGCCAGCAGCGCCGCCGGGACAGGGAAAAGGGTCGGGGAGACCCAGTACTTC. Translated, it gives CASSAAGTGKRVGETQYF.

The chain recombines TRBV28 with TRBJ1-2; D may be TRBD1 (5 bases). The germline V gene has CDR1 MDHEN and CDR2 SYDVKM. With 6 bases removed from V and 3 bases from J, the gap between germline ends came to 17 bases. CDR3 length equals 15 residues. CDR3 sequence (DNA): TGTGCCAGCAGGACGATGGGAGGGGAGTACTATGGCTACACCTTC. This encodes CASRTMGGEYYGYTF.

This clone was detected only once. The rearrangement joins TRBV27 to TRBJ2-7; no reliable D call. Per the germline V gene, CDR1 is MNHEY and CDR2 is SMNVEV (reference sequence). V dropped 6 bases and J dropped 4 bases, with 7 bases sitting between them. This CDR3 comprises 11 residues. Here the CDR3 DNA reads TGTGCCAGCAGCTCCGGTTACGAGCAGTACTTC. Its protein product is CASSSGYEQYF.

The chain is built from TRBV11-2 and TRBJ1-2; tentative D call: TRBD1 (5 bases). This CDR3 is 13 amino acids long. Germline values: CDR1 SGHAT, CDR2 FQNNGV. Trimming left V 4 bases short and J 6 bases short, with 12 bases between. The CDR3 loop reads CASSSTVWDGYTF. Written as DNA, the CDR3 is TGTGCCAGCAGCTCGACAGTGTGGGATGGCTACACCTTC.

The chain joins TRBV19 to TRBJ1-2; TRBD1 might be the D (6 bases). Trimming left V 3 bases short and J 7 bases short, with 18 bases between. CDR1 is LNHDA and CDR2 is SQIVND in the germline V gene (reference sequence). There are 15 residues in the CDR3. CDR3 amino acids: CASSIGSRGASGYTF. As DNA, the CDR3 is TGTGCCAGTAGTATCGGGTCCCGGGGGGCGAGTGGCTACACCTTC.

This clone was picked up a small number of times. The rearrangement uses TRBV29-1 and TRBJ2-7; unclear D gene. Germline V CDR1 and CDR2: SQVTM, ANQGSEA. V was cut by 4 bases and J by 0 bases, with 7 bases left in between. The CDR3 covers 12 residues. CDR3 protein: CSVVESSYEQYF. Here the CDR3 DNA reads TGCAGCGTTGTTGAGAGCTCCTACGAGCAGTACTTC.

The chain recombines TRBV27 with TRBJ2-3, with D perhaps matching TRBD2 (6 bases). The length of the CDR3 is 15 residues. V lost 5 bases to trimming and J lost 5 bases, with 17 bases between them. The germline gives CDR1 MNHEY, CDR2 SMNVEV (reference sequence). The CDR3: CASSPGTRTGDTQYF. The CDR3 nucleotides are TGTGCCAGCAGTCCCGGGACTCGTACGGGAGATACGCAGTATTTT.

The genes are TRBV28 and TRBJ2-7, with TRBD2 matching 10 bases. After removal of 6 bases from V and 0 bases from J, the junction contained 2 bases not matched to a gene. Germline V gene lookup returns CDR1 MDHEN and CDR2 SYDVKM. The CDR3 has 14 amino acids. CDR3 loop: CASRLAGSSYEQYF. In nucleotides, the CDR3 is TGTGCCAGCAGACTAGCGGGGAGCTCCTACGAGCAGTACTTC.